These 11 T cell receptor beta chains originate from one sample sequenced in a study of T cell clonality in common variable immunodeficiency. Produced via immunoSEQ multiplex PCR; TCRdb's table is partial and in-frame only. The sample includes tens of thousands of clones, none of them occurring once. Sequences were obtained from peripheral blood mononuclear cells. Source of these receptors: a person aged 18 to 75 in good health.

This clone showed up many times. The junction shows a germline mismatch at one end, possibly a read error. The read is 3 residues too short to cover the CDR3 end, so that end is filled in from the germline J gene. The chain recombines TRBV4-2 with TRBJ2-3; D gene ambiguous. The V gene's germline CDR1 is LGHNA and CDR2 YNFKEQ. This CDR3 has 15 residues. The CDR3 spells CASSQSVETGDTQYF. The covered CDR3 bases are TGCGCCAGCAGCCAATCGGTCGAAACGGGAGATACG.

There are many counts of this clone. Read data end 3 residues before the CDR3 end; the end is taken from the germline J gene. The chain combines TRBV5-1 with TRBJ2-2; 10 nucleotides match TRBD2. CDR1 and CDR2 from the germline V gene are SGHRS and YFSETQ. The CDR3 loop spans 16 amino acids. After removal of 3 bases from V and 5 bases from J, the junction contained 7 bases not matched to a gene. The part of the CDR3 DNA that was read is TGCGCCAGCAGCTGGGCTAGCGGGAGAGGAACCGGGGAG. Protein product: CASSWASGRGTGE. The full CDR3 protein reads CASSWASGRGTGELFF.

This clone was counted many times. The read terminates 3 residues before the CDR3 end, so the remaining end is supplied by the germline J gene. V gene TRBV7-9 combines with J gene TRBJ2-1, with D possibly TRBD2 on 6 matching bases. Germline V CDR1 and CDR2: SEHNR, FQNEAQ (reference sequence). The CDR3 has 15 residues. V was pared by 3 bases and J by 7 bases, with 16 bases between. The chain's CDR3 is CASSFIGGKRNEQFF. Partial CDR3 DNA: TGTGCCAGCAGCTTTATTGGGGGGAAACGGAATGAG.

This clone was picked up many times. The CDR3 end lies 3 residues beyond the end of the read and is filled in from the germline J gene. The rearrangement links TRBV5-4 to TRBJ2-7; 7 nucleotides line up with TRBD1. Germline trimming cut 6 bases from V and 5 bases from J; bases unmatched to any gene: 11. The CDR3 runs 14 residues. In germline, CDR1 is SGHNT, CDR2 YYREEE (reference sequence). The covered CDR3 bases are TGTGCCAGCACCACCGGAACAGGGGAACACGAG. This gives the protein CASTTGTGEHE. The whole CDR3 region reads CASTTGTGEHEQYF.

This clone was recorded many times. Read sequence stops 3 residues before the CDR3 end, and the germline J gene provides the missing end. V and J are TRBV20-1 and TRBJ2-1, with D uncertain. The CDR3 contains 13 residues. Trimming cost V 8 bases and J 8 bases, with 19 bases left between them. Germline V gene data show CDR1 as DFQATT and CDR2 as SNEGSKA (reference sequence). The covered CDR3 bases are TGCAGTTCCAGACTCCCCATAGGCGATGAG. As protein: CSSRLPIGDE. The CDR3, in full, reads CSSRLPIGDEQFF.

This clone has a count of ten or more. From the germline J gene comes the end of the CDR3, since the read stops 3 residues before it. This chain connects TRBV19 to TRBJ2-5; 8 bases match TRBD1. With V trimmed by 5 bases and J by 0 bases, 8 bases remained unmatched. Germline CDR1 reads LNHDA; CDR2 reads SQIVND (reference sequence). The CDR3 is made up of 16 amino acids. CDR3 region: CASSARDRSHQETQYF. Partial CDR3 DNA: TGTGCCAGTAGTGCCCGGGACAGGTCCCACCAAGAGACC.

This clone was counted ten times or more. The CDR3 is cut off 3 residues early in the read; its end comes from the germline J gene. V is TRBV28 and J is TRBJ2-3, with a possible D match to TRBD1 (5 bases). The germline V and J ends were trimmed by 5 bases and 4 bases, with 16 bases remaining between them. Per the germline V gene, CDR1 is MDHEN and CDR2 is SYDVKM. This CDR3 comprises 15 residues. CDR3 sequence reads: CASSPTGIFADTQYF. CDR3 DNA (partial): TGTGCCAGCAGTCCAACAGGAATCTTCGCAGATACG.

This clone occurred many times. The CDR3 goes on 3 residues after the read ends, and that part is filled in from the germline J gene. This rearrangement joins TRBV20-1 to TRBJ1-6, with a weak D call TRBD1 (6 bases). V was clipped by 1 base and J by 5 bases, with 12 bases between them. This CDR3 contains 15 residues. Germline CDR1 DFQATT, CDR2 SNEGSKA (reference sequence). The CDR3 loop is CSARGQRTDNSPLHF. CDR3 DNA, as far as it was read: TGCAGTGCTAGAGGACAGAGGACAGATAATTCACCC.

On this clone: The observed sequence ends 3 residues before the CDR3 terminus, with the missing tail filled in from the germline J gene. The rearrangement joins TRBV11-1 to TRBJ2-7; 11 positions match TRBD1. Germline V CDR1 and CDR2: SGHAT, FQDESV (reference sequence). Trimming took 5 bases from V and 2 from J; bases not matched to a gene: 5. The length of the CDR3 is 15 residues. The covered CDR3 bases are TGTGCCAGCAGCAAACCGGGACAGGGGGCCTACGAG. Protein: CASSKPGQGAYE. The entire CDR3 is CASSKPGQGAYEQYF.

This clone has a count of ten or more. The CDR3 reads CSVKTGTYEQYF. The sequenced CDR3 bases are TGCAGCGTTAAGACAGGAACCTACGAG. This chain uses TRBV29-1 with TRBJ2-7; D perhaps matches TRBD1 (6 bases). The read ends 3 residues early relative to the CDR3; the germline J gene fills the gap. The CDR3 runs 12 residues. Germline values: CDR1 SQVTM, CDR2 ANQGSEA. V was trimmed by 5 bases and J by 2 bases, leaving 10 bases between them.

This clone was counted at least ten times. The CDR3 extends 3 residues past the end of the read, so its final part is completed from the germline J gene. The chain uses TRBV29-1 and TRBJ1-4; D unclear. The CDR3 consists of 12 residues. Trimming cost V 5 bases and J 2 bases, with 6 bases left between them. CDR1 is SQVTM, CDR2 ANQGSEA, per germline. The CDR3 loop is CSVLWTNEKLFF. The DNA read from the CDR3 is TGCAGCGTTCTATGGACTAATGAAAAA.